The next 8 T cell receptor beta chains were all read from a single sample in a study of shared clonotypes between healthy human individuals. Here immunoSEQ multiplex PCR was the method, and the copy in TCRdb shows in-frame clones only, minus some. The sample has fewer than 1.8 million clones, around 98.5% seen once. The specimen sequenced was naive CD4+ T cells sorted from blood. Noted subset: CD45RA+ positively selected. The receptors come from a man aged 25-40 years in good health.

This rearrangement joins TRBV5-4 to TRBJ2-5; D possibly corresponds to TRBD2 (5 bases). V lost 0 bases, J lost 0 bases, and 9 bases lay in between. This CDR3 comprises 15 residues. CDR1 is SGHNT, CDR2 YYREEE, per germline (reference sequence). In DNA form, the CDR3 reads TGTGCCAGCAGCTTGGGCGGGCCGGACCAAGAGACCCAGTACTTC. Residues: CASSLGGPDQETQYF.

V is TRBV7-6 and J is TRBJ1-1; 8 bases line up with TRBD1. The V and J ends lost 5 bases and 4 bases, in that order; junction bases with no gene match: 12. CDR1 SGHVS and CDR2 FNYEAQ come from the germline V gene. This CDR3 has 16 residues. The CDR3 loop is CASSDIIRTGPTEAFF. In nucleotides, the CDR3 is TGTGCCAGCAGCGATATCATTCGGACAGGGCCCACTGAAGCTTTCTTT. Looking up the rest from reference TRBV7-6 and TRBJ1-1 gives the full variable domain: GAGVSQSPRYKVTKRGQDVALRCDPISGHVSLYWYRQALGQGPEFLTYFNYEAQQDKSGLPNDRFSAERPEGSISTLTIQRTEQRDSAMYRCASSDIIRTGPTEAFFGQGTRLTVV.

The chain has TRBV9 and TRBJ1-1; possible D gene TRBD1, 5 bases. Germline-derived CDR1 and CDR2 are SGDLS and YYNGEE. This CDR3 is 16 amino acids long. V lost 4 bases, J lost 1 base, and 17 bases lay in between. As DNA, the CDR3 is TGTGCCAGCAGCCCCGCGGGGGACTTGCGGAACACTGAAGCTTTCTTT. This translates into CASSPAGDLRNTEAFF. The whole variable domain, filled in from reference TRBV9 and TRBJ1-1, reads DSGVTQTPKHLITATGQRVTLRCSPRSGDLSVYWYQQSLDQGLQFLIQYYNGEERAKGNILERFSAQQFPDLHSELNLSSLELGDSALYFCASSPAGDLRNTEAFFGQGTRLTVV.

J is TRBJ2-7 and V is TRBV18, with 7 nucleotides matching TRBD2. The germline V gene has CDR1 KGHSH and CDR2 LQKENI. The V and J ends lost 3 bases and 2 bases, in that order; junction bases with no gene match: 13. CDR3 length: 17 amino acids. The CDR3 coding sequence is TGTGCCAGCTCACCCTTAAACAAATTCGGGGGGACCTACGAGCAGTACTTC. This encodes CASSPLNKFGGTYEQYF.

The chain combines TRBV7-9 with TRBJ1-1, with TRBD1 identical over 8 bases. CDR1 is SEHNR, CDR2 FQNEAQ, per germline (reference sequence). The V gene end was trimmed by 3 bases and the J gene end by 1 base; junction bases not matched to a gene: 1. The CDR3 totals 14 residues. Written as DNA, the CDR3 is TGTGCCAGCAGCTTCAGGGGGCCGAACACTGAAGCTTTCTTT. It translates to CASSFRGPNTEAFF.

This sequence joins TRBV4-1 and TRBJ2-5; 7 bases agree with TRBD1. The CDR3 length is 16 residues. Trimming cost V 3 bases and J 6 bases; bases outside gene matches: 13. Germline V gene data show CDR1 as MGHRA and CDR2 as YSYEKL. The CDR3 spells CASSHVDRVGAKTQYF. In DNA form, the CDR3 reads TGCGCCAGCAGCCACGTTGACAGGGTTGGGGCAAAGACCCAGTACTTC.

The chain recombines TRBV7-3 with TRBJ2-3, with D hard to call. Deletions cut 7 bases from V and 0 bases from J, with 14 bases between. This CDR3 spans 15 amino acids. Germline-derived CDR1 and CDR2 are SGHTA and FQGTGA. CDR3: CASTPPRESTDTQYF. The CDR3 nucleotides read TGTGCCAGCACCCCCCCCCGCGAAAGCACAGATACGCAGTATTTT.

The genes are TRBV11-2 and TRBJ2-7; possibly TRBD2 for D (5 bases). V was cut by 2 bases and J by 4 bases, with 15 bases left in between. Germline lookup yields CDR1 SGHAT and CDR2 FQNNGV. This CDR3 is 15 amino acids long. The CDR3 nucleotides read TGTGCCAGCAGCTTAATTCAAGGCAGACTATACGAGCAGTACTTC. It is translated as CASSLIQGRLYEQYF.